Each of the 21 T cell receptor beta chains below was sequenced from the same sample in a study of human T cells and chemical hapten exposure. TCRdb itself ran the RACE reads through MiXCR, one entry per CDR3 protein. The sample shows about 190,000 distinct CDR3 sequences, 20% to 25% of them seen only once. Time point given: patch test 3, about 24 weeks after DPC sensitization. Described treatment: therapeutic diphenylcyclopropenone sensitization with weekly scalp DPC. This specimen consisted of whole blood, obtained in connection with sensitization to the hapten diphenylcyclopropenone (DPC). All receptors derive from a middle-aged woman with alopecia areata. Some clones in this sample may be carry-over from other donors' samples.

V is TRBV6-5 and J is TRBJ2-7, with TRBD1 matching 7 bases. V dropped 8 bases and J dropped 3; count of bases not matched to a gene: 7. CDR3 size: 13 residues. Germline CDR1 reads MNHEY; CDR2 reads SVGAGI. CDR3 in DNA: TGTGCCAGCGGGGACAGCCCCCTCTACGAGCAGTACTTC. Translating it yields CASGDSPLYEQYF.

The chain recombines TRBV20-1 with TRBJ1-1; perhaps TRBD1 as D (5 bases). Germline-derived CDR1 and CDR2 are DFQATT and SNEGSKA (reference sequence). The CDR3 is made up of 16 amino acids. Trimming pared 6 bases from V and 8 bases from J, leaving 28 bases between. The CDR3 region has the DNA TGCAGTGCCATCCCCCTCTACAGGACTGACAACGGGGAAGCTTTCTTT. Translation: CSAIPLYRTDNGEAFF.

For the CDR3, the DNA is TGTGCCAGCAGTTACTCGAGGGTTCAGCCCCAGCATTTT. Encoded protein: CASSYSRVQPQHF. The chain combines TRBV6-2 or TRBV6-3 with TRBJ1-5; D gene ambiguous. CDR1 and CDR2 (germline): MNHEY, SVGEGT. The CDR3 length is 13 residues. V was trimmed by 0 bases and J by 6 bases, leaving 6 bases between them.

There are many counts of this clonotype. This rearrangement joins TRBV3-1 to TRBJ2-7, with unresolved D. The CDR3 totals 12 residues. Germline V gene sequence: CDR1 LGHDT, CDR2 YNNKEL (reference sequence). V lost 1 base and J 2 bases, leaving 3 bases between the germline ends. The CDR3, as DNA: TGTGCCAGCAGCCAAGCGACCTACGAGCAGTACTTC. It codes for CASSQATYEQYF.

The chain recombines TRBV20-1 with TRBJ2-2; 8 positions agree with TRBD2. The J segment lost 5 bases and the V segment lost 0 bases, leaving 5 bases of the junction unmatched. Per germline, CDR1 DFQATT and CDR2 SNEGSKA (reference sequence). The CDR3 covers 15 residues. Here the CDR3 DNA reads TGCAGTGCTAGAGAGGGAGCGGGGGTGACCGGGGAGCTGTTTTTT. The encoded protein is CSAREGAGVTGELFF.

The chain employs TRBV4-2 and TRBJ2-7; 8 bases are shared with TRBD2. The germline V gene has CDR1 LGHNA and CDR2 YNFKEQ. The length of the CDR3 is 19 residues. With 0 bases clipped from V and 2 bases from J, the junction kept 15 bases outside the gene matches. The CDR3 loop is CASSQDRASGPLRAYEQYF. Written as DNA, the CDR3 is TGTGCCAGCAGCCAAGATAGGGCTAGCGGGCCCCTCCGGGCCTACGAGCAGTACTTC.

The CDR3 nucleotides read TGCGCCAGCACCCTAAGAGCCGGGACAGGGATCGACGAGCAGTACTTC. This sequence encodes CASTLRAGTGIDEQYF. The chain has TRBV4-1 and TRBJ2-7; 9 positions match TRBD1. The CDR3 spans 16 residues. Germline values: CDR1 MGHRA, CDR2 YSYEKL. V lost 7 bases and J lost 5; bases outside the gene matches: 15.

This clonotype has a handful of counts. The CDR3 sequence is CASRGQGSGNTIYF. The CDR3, as DNA: TGTGCCAGCAGGGGACAGGGATCTGGAAACACCATATATTTT. The chain employs TRBV6-5 and TRBJ1-3; 9 positions agree with TRBD1. Trimming cost V 6 bases and J 1 base; bases outside gene matches: 1. The CDR3 contains 14 residues. Germline-derived CDR1 and CDR2 are MNHEY and SVGAGI.

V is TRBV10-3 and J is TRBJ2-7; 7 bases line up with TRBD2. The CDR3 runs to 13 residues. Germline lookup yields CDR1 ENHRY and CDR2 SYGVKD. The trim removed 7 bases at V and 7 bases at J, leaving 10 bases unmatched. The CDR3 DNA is TGTGCCATCACGCGGGAGACTAGGGGTGAGCAGTACTTC. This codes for CAITRETRGEQYF.

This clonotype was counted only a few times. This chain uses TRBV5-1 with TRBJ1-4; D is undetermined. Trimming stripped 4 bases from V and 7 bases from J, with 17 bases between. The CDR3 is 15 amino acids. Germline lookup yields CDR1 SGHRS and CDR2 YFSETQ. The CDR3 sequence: CASSSGRAGSEKLFF. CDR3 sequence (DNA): TGCGCCAGCAGCAGCGGGCGAGCGGGGAGTGAAAAACTGTTTTTT.

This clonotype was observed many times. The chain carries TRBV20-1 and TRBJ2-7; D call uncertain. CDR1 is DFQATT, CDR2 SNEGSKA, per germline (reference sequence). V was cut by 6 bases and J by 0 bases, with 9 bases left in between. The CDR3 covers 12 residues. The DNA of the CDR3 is TGCAGTGCCCGGCCCCTCTCCTACGAGCAGTACTTC. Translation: CSARPLSYEQYF.

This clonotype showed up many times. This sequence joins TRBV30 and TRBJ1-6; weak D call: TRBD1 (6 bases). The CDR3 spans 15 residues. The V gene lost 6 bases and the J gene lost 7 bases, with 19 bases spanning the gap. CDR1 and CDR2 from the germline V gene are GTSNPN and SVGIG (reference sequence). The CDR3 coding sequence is TGTGCCTGCTCCGTAGCCGGGACACTAAATTCACCCCTCCACTTT. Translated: CACSVAGTLNSPLHF.

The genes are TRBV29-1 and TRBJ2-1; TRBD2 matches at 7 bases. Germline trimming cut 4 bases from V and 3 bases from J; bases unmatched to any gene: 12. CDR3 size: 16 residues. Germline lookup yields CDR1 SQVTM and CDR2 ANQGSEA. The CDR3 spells CSVASRAGVGYNEQFF. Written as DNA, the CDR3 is TGCAGCGTTGCCTCTAGGGCGGGAGTTGGCTACAATGAGCAGTTCTTC.

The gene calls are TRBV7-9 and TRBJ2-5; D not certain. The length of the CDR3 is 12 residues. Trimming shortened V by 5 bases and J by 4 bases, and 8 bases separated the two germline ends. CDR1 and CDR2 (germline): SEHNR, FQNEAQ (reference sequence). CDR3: CASSGEAETQYF. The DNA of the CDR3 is TGTGCCAGCAGCGGAGAGGCAGAGACCCAGTACTTC.

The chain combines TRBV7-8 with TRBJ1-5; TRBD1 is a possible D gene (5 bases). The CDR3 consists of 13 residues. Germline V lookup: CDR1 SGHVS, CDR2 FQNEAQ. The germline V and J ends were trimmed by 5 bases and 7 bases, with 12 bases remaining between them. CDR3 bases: TGTGCCAGCAGCGTGACAGTTGAACAGCCCCAGCATTTT. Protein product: CASSVTVEQPQHF.

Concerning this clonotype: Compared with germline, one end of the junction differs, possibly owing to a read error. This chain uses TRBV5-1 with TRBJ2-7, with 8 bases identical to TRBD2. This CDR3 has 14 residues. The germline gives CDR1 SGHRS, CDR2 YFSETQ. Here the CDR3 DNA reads TGCGCCAGCAGCCCGCCAGCGGGAGCCTACGAGCGGTACTTC. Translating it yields CASSPPAGAYERYF.

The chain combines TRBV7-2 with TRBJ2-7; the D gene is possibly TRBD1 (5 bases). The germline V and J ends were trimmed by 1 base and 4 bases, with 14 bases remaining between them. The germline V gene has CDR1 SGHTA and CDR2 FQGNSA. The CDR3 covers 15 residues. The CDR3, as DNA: TGTGCCAGCAGCTTAGTGGCGACCCAGGGATACGAGCAGTACTTC. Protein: CASSLVATQGYEQYF. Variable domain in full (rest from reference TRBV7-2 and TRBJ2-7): GAGVSQSPSNKVTEKGKDVELRCDPISGHTALYWYRQSLGQGLEFLIYFQGNSAPDKSGLPSDRFSAERTGGSVSTLTIQRTQQEDSAVYLCASSLVATQGYEQYFGPGTRLTVT.

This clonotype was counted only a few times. In DNA, the CDR3 is TGTGCCAGCTCACCCGGGGTCTACAATGAGCAGTTCTTC. This gives the protein CASSPGVYNEQFF. V and J are TRBV18 and TRBJ2-1; D is perhaps TRBD2 (5 bases). Germline V gives CDR1 KGHSH, CDR2 LQKENI. This CDR3 spans 13 amino acids. Trimming pared 3 bases from V and 3 bases from J, leaving 6 bases between.

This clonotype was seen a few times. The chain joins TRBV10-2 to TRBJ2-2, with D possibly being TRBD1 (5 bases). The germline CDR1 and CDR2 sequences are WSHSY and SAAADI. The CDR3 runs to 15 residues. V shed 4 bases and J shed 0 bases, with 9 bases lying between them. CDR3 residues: CASSGGSSNTGELFF. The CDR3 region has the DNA TGCGCCAGCAGTGGGGGCAGCTCGAACACCGGGGAGCTGTTTTTT.

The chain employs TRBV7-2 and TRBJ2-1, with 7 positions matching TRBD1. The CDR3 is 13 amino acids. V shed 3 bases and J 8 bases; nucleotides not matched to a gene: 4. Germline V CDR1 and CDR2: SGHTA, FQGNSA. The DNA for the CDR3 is TGTGCCAGCAGCTTCACAGGGGCCTATGAGCAGTTCTTC. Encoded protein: CASSFTGAYEQFF.

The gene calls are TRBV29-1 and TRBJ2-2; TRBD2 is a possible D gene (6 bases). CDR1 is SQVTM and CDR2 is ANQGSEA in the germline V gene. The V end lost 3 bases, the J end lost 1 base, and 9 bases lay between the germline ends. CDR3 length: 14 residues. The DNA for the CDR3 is TGCAGCGTTGAGCGGGACTTGAACACCGGGGAGCTGTTTTTT. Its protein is CSVERDLNTGELFF.